The 31 T cell receptor beta chains in this list originate from one sample, sequenced in a study of blood T cells in healthy people across ages (dated by TCRdb to the mid-2010s). The protocol used for the library was 5' RACE. Sequencer: Illumina HiSeq 2500. A second PCR of roughly 7 to 11 cycles was performed with a sample-barcoded 5' primer and a J-beta primer mix. The raw public data were reprocessed by TCRdb itself: fastp quality trimming at Q25, MiXCR clonotype calling, in-frame beta chains only. Under each unique CDR3 protein, matching rows form one entry showing the most common genes and DNA. A total of about 290,000 distinct CDR3 sequences appear in this sample, roughly 29% of them only once. The top ten hold 29% of the sample. Specimen: blood. All receptors derive from a woman aged 70-85 years in good health.

The DNA for the CDR3 is TGTGCCAGCAGTACCGGAGGGGACAGGGGAAACGAGCAGTACTTC. Amino acid sequence: CASSTGGDRGNEQYF. V usage is TRBV6-5 and J usage is TRBJ2-7; 10 bases match TRBD1. Unmatched junction bases numbered 9, after V lost 5 bases and J lost 5 bases. The CDR3 consists of 15 residues. Germline CDR1 MNHEY, CDR2 SVGAGI.

Many counts were recorded for this clonotype. V and J are TRBV7-9 and TRBJ1-2; 8 bases match TRBD1. Germline V gene lookup returns CDR1 SEHNR and CDR2 FQNEAQ (reference sequence). J gave up 4 bases and V 3 bases, and 1 base lay outside the gene matches. CDR3 size: 13 residues. DNA of the CDR3: TGTGCCAGCAGCTTCGGGACAGGCTATGGCTACACCTTC. This encodes CASSFGTGYGYTF.

J is TRBJ2-5 and V is TRBV9; 8 nucleotides agree with TRBD2. V shed 0 bases and J 3 bases; nucleotides not matched to a gene: 10. This CDR3 comprises 17 residues. Germline assignment: CDR1 SGDLS and CDR2 YYNGEE. Here the CDR3 reads CASSVGTSGPFEETQYF. In DNA, the CDR3 is TGTGCCAGCAGCGTAGGTACTAGCGGCCCGTTCGAAGAGACCCAGTACTTC.

A few counts support this clonotype. The chain is built from TRBV2 and TRBJ1-6; 7 bases are a match to TRBD1. CDR1 SNHLY and CDR2 FYNNEI come from the germline V gene. The CDR3 is made up of 14 amino acids. V lost 6 bases, J lost 8 bases, and 7 bases stayed unmatched. CDR3 protein: CASRGTARHSPLHF. The CDR3 DNA reads as TGTGCCAGCAGGGGGACAGCCCGGCATTCACCCCTCCACTTT. Full variable domain (rest looked up from reference TRBV2 and TRBJ1-6): EPEVTQTPSHQVTQMGQEVILRCVPISNHLYFYWYRQILGQKVEFLVSFYNNEISEKSEIFDDQFSVERPDGSNFTLKIRSTKLEDSAMYFCASRGTARHSPLHFGNGTRLTVT.

There are a few counts of this clonotype. The chain combines TRBV24-1 with TRBJ2-3, with D perhaps being TRBD1 or TRBD2 (7 bases each). CDR3 size: 16 residues. Germline V gene lookup returns CDR1 KGHDR and CDR2 SFDVKD. Trimming took off 4 bases at V and 7 bases at J, with 20 bases between the two ends. In nucleotides, the CDR3 is TGTGCCACCAGTGAATCCAAGGGAGGGGGCGAGAATACGCAGTATTTT. Translation gives CATSESKGGGENTQYF.

The rearrangement joins TRBV6-5 to TRBJ1-1, with a weak D call TRBD1 (5 bases). In germline, CDR1 is MNHEY, CDR2 SVGAGI. The V and J ends lost 0 bases and 3 bases respectively, with 20 bases between them. This CDR3 is built from 18 residues. The CDR3 is CASSYSRLGRRVDTEAFF. The DNA for the CDR3 is TGTGCCAGCAGTTACTCGCGTTTAGGGCGCAGGGTGGACACTGAAGCTTTCTTT.

J is TRBJ2-5 and V is TRBV27; 8 bases align to TRBD1. CDR1 is MNHEY, CDR2 SMNVEV, per germline (reference sequence). Germline trimming cut 6 bases from V and 2 bases from J; bases unmatched to any gene: 11. CDR3 length equals 16 residues. CDR3 sequence reads: CASRRFRDRFQETQYF. The CDR3 bases are TGTGCCAGCAGGCGATTTCGGGACAGGTTTCAAGAGACCCAGTACTTC.

At least ten counts were recorded for this clonotype. V usage is TRBV3-1 and J usage is TRBJ2-5; D is possibly TRBD2 (6 bases). The J call may be wrong; the DNA end is better matched by TRBJ2-7. CDR3 length equals 15 residues. The germline gives CDR1 LGHDT, CDR2 YNNKEL (reference sequence). In DNA, the CDR3 is TGTGCCAGCAGCCAAGCAGGAGGGCGAACCTACGAGCAGTACTTC. Amino acid sequence: CASSQAGGRTYEQYF.

The chain uses TRBV5-1 and TRBJ2-5; 7 nucleotides line up with TRBD1. The tail of the sequence fits TRBJ2-7 better, so the J call may be wrong. Germline V gene sequence: CDR1 SGHRS, CDR2 YFSETQ. The CDR3 consists of 15 residues. The CDR3 DNA reads TGCGCCAGCAGCGTATCCGGGACAGAAACCTACGAGCAGTACTTC. It codes for CASSVSGTETYEQYF.

This clonotype was recorded a few times. The chain couples TRBV12-5 to TRBJ1-6; D is possibly TRBD1 (5 bases). Germline CDR1 is LGHNT and CDR2 is FRNRAP. This CDR3 has 15 residues. V gave up 0 bases and J gave up 7 bases, with 10 bases separating them. This CDR3 is CASGLVPGPNSPLHF. CDR3 DNA sequence: TGTGCTAGTGGTTTGGTCCCGGGACCCAATTCACCCCTCCACTTT.

The J gene is TRBJ1-1, the V gene TRBV29-1; 9 nucleotides match TRBD1. The J segment lost 3 bases and the V segment lost 7 bases, leaving 12 bases of the junction unmatched. The CDR3 has 15 amino acids. Germline V gene sequence: CDR1 SQVTM, CDR2 ANQGSEA. This chain's CDR3 is CSGGQGVYTDTEAFF. CDR3 sequence (DNA): TGCAGCGGGGGACAGGGAGTGTATACGGACACTGAAGCTTTCTTT. The whole variable domain, filled in from reference TRBV29-1 and TRBJ1-1, reads SAVISQKPSRDICQRGTSLTIQCQVDSQVTMMFWYRQQPGQSLTLIATANQGSEATYESGFVIDKFPISRPNLTFSTLTVSNMSPEDSSIYLCSGGQGVYTDTEAFFGQGTRLTVV.

This clonotype was counted many times. The V call is TRBV28, the J call TRBJ1-6, with 8 bases identical to TRBD1. The CDR3 totals 15 residues. From germline, CDR1 is MDHEN and CDR2 SYDVKM. V shed 6 bases and J 6 bases; nucleotides not matched to a gene: 7. CDR3: CASSVPGQVNSPLHF. DNA of the CDR3: TGTGCCAGCAGCGTCCCGGGACAGGTTAATTCACCCCTCCACTTT.

The chain uses TRBV7-9 and TRBJ2-1; D unresolved. The germline gives CDR1 SEHNR, CDR2 FQNEAQ (reference sequence). V was shortened by 5 bases and J by 0 bases, with 14 bases between the two germline ends. This CDR3 has 16 residues. CDR3 sequence reads: CASSHSTASSYNEQFF. The CDR3 DNA reads TGTGCCAGCAGCCACTCAACAGCTAGCTCCTACAATGAGCAGTTCTTC.

The V gene is TRBV5-1, the J gene TRBJ2-5; 12 bases match TRBD1. Gene TRBJ2-7 matches the end of the DNA better, so the J call may be wrong. This CDR3 comprises 17 residues. Germline assignment: CDR1 SGHRS and CDR2 YFSETQ. Here the CDR3 DNA reads TGCGCCAGCAGCCAAGCAGGGACAGGGGGCGTGTCCTACGAGCAGTACTTC. This gives the protein CASSQAGTGGVSYEQYF.

A few counts support this clonotype. The germline gene is not matched at one end of the junction; a read error may be the cause. V is TRBV3-1 and J is TRBJ2-5, with unresolved D. Germline V gene data show CDR1 as LGHDT and CDR2 as YNNKEL (reference sequence). CDR3 length equals 15 residues. For the CDR3, the DNA is TGTGCCAGCACCCAATTGTTGAGTAACCAAGAGACCCAGTACTTC. Translated, it gives CASTQLLSNQETQYF.

The V and J genes are TRBV19 and TRBJ2-7; no clear D gene. The CDR3 runs 16 residues. Germline V lookup: CDR1 LNHDA, CDR2 SQIVND (reference sequence). V was pared by 8 bases and J by 2 bases, with 22 bases between. The CDR3 DNA reads TGTGCCAGTCGACTGAAACGGCGTCTAAGCGCCTACGAGCAGTACTTC. Its translation is CASRLKRRLSAYEQYF.

This chain uses TRBV9 with TRBJ1-1; 7 bases agree with TRBD1. The CDR3 has 14 amino acids. The germline V gene encodes CDR1 SGDLS and CDR2 YYNGEE. V trimming: 0 bases; J trimming: 8 bases; junction bases outside the gene matches: 7. The CDR3 nucleotides are TGTGCCAGCAGCGTAGCTACAGGGGCTGTGGAAGCTTTCTTT. This translates into CASSVATGAVEAFF.

The V gene is TRBV5-8, the J gene TRBJ1-6, with D uncertain. The CDR3 is 13 amino acids. Germline CDR1 and CDR2: SGHTS and YDEGEE. V dropped 1 base and J dropped 10 bases, with 9 bases sitting between them. CDR3 sequence (DNA): TGTGCCAGCAGCTTGAGGTCTAGATCACCCCTCCACTTT. Translating gives CASSLRSRSPLHF.

In this sample, this clonotype turned up a few times. V usage is TRBV7-2 and J usage is TRBJ2-3; TRBD2 aligns across 10 bases. The germline V gene encodes CDR1 SGHTA and CDR2 FQGNSA. This CDR3 has 15 residues. The trim removed 5 bases at V and 2 bases at J, leaving 4 bases unmatched. CDR3 sequence reads: CASSPTSGNTDTQYF. The DNA of the CDR3 is TGTGCCAGCAGCCCAACTAGCGGGAACACAGATACGCAGTATTTT.

This rearrangement joins TRBV11-2 to TRBJ2-5; TRBD2 might be the D (6 bases). The CDR3 runs 15 residues. With 4 bases removed from V and 1 base from J, the gap between germline ends came to 13 bases. From germline, CDR1 is SGHAT and CDR2 FQNNGV. CDR3 in DNA: TGTGCCAGCAGCTCCATATTGGGAGGCCAAGAGACCCAGTACTTC. Residues: CASSSILGGQETQYF.

This clonotype was detected only a few times. CDR3 sequence: CASSSALNTEAFF. CDR3 DNA sequence: TGTGCCAGCAGTTCGGCTTTGAACACTGAAGCTTTCTTT. The V gene is TRBV6-5, the J gene TRBJ1-1; D is unclear. Germline V gene lookup returns CDR1 MNHEY and CDR2 SVGAGI. V was trimmed by 4 bases and J by 0 bases, leaving 6 bases between them. This CDR3 contains 13 residues.

This clonotype has only a few counts. V is TRBV28 and J is TRBJ2-7, with D perhaps TRBD2 (6 bases). Trimming removed 3 bases at V and 2 bases at J, with 8 bases between. Per germline, CDR1 MDHEN and CDR2 SYDVKM. The CDR3 runs 13 residues. CDR3 loop: CASSLEGTYEQYF. The DNA of the CDR3 is TGTGCCAGCAGTTTGGAGGGTACCTACGAGCAGTACTTC.

The chain links TRBV14 to TRBJ2-1, with TRBD2 matching 13 bases. The V and J ends lost 4 bases and 8 bases, in that order; junction bases with no gene match: 5. The CDR3 runs to 15 residues. In germline, CDR1 is SGHDN, CDR2 FVKESK. The CDR3 nucleotides read TGTGCCAGCAGCCTTAGACTAGCGGGAGGCGATGAGCAGTTCTTC. Translating gives CASSLRLAGGDEQFF.

The sample holds many counts of this clonotype. At one end, the junction sequence differs from germline, possibly due to a read error. The chain uses TRBV4-1 and TRBJ1-4, with TRBD1 matching 9 bases. CDR1 is MGHRA, CDR2 YSYEKL, per germline. The CDR3 consists of 14 residues. CDR3 in amino acids: CASSQGQGREKLFF. Here the CDR3 DNA reads TGTGCCAGCAGCCAGGGACAGGGCCGGGAAAAACTGTTTTTT.

The chain recombines TRBV20-1 with TRBJ1-2, with a possible D match to TRBD1 (6 bases). Germline V gene data show CDR1 as DFQATT and CDR2 as SNEGSKA (reference sequence). This CDR3 spans 14 amino acids. V was shortened by 6 bases and J by 1 base, with 15 bases between the two germline ends. The CDR3 here is CSAPGQQSNYGYTF. The CDR3 DNA reads as TGCAGTGCCCCTGGACAGCAGAGTAACTATGGCTACACCTTC.

This clonotype has a count of ten or more. The rearrangement links TRBV28 to TRBJ1-6, with D uncertain. CDR3 length equals 18 residues. CDR1 is MDHEN and CDR2 is SYDVKM in the germline V gene. Trimming pared 5 bases from V and 4 bases from J, leaving 21 bases between. The CDR3 DNA is TGTGCCAGCAGTCCCAATGTCAGGAAACTGGGTTATAATTCACCCCTCCACTTT. Residues: CASSPNVRKLGYNSPLHF.

The CDR3 nucleotides read TGTGCCACCAGCAGCTGGACAGGGGAAGGCACTGAAGCTTTCTTT. Protein sequence: CATSSWTGEGTEAFF. The genes are TRBV15 and TRBJ1-1, with 9 bases aligning to TRBD1. CDR1 and CDR2 (germline): LNHNV, YYDKDF (reference sequence). V shed 3 bases and J 4 bases; nucleotides not matched to a gene: 6. The CDR3 contains 15 residues.

In this sample, this clonotype turned up a few times. The rearrangement joins TRBV29-1 to TRBJ2-5, with TRBD1 as a possible D gene (6 bases). The CDR3 totals 14 residues. The germline CDR1 and CDR2 sequences are SQVTM and ANQGSEA. Trimming took off 5 bases at V and 2 bases at J, with 15 bases between the two ends. As DNA, the CDR3 is TGCAGCGTTTTATTGGGGGCGGTGCAAGAGACCCAGTACTTC. Its translation: CSVLLGAVQETQYF.

This clonotype was picked up a small number of times. This sequence joins TRBV9 and TRBJ2-5, with 8 bases that match TRBD1. V gave up 3 bases and J gave up 5 bases; unmatched junction bases: 9. Germline-derived CDR1 and CDR2 are SGDLS and YYNGEE. The CDR3 is 15 residues long. For the CDR3, the DNA is TGTGCCAGCAGCGCAAGGACAGGGCGCGAGGAGACCCAGTACTTC. Translating it yields CASSARTGREETQYF.

This clonotype was picked up many times. The chain has TRBV15 and TRBJ2-5; 7 bases agree with TRBD2. The junction had 12 bases not matched to a gene; V was cut back by 3 bases and J by 5 bases. Looked up from germline, CDR1 is LNHNV and CDR2 is YYDKDF (reference sequence). The CDR3 contains 16 residues. DNA of the CDR3: TGTGCCACCAGCAGCCCTCTAGCGGCGTACCGTGAGACCCAGTACTTC. Amino acid sequence: CATSSPLAAYRETQYF.

The CDR3 DNA is TGCAGCGTTGAAGAAAGACACCGGGGACAGGGAGCCTACAATGAGCAGTTCTTC. As protein: CSVEERHRGQGAYNEQFF. This chain joins TRBV29-1 and TRBJ2-1, with TRBD1 matching over 9 bases. The V segment lost 0 bases and the J segment 2 bases; nucleotides outside the gene matches: 11. The CDR3 spans 18 residues. Germline CDR1 and CDR2: SQVTM and ANQGSEA.